In this sample, the clone carrying this TCR beta chain turned up many times. Sequencing libraries for TCR beta were prepared with iRepertoire HTBI primers and Arm-PCR of CDR3 regions. How the authors handled the data: Identified across the samples were some 67 TRBV segments and more than twelve TRBJ segments. MiXCR, run by TCRdb on the multiplex PCR reads, gives a single entry per CDR3 protein. TCRdb assigned the V and J calls; the authors' analysis was not used. Of about 300,000 distinct CDR3 sequences in the sample, 15% to 20% were seen once. Germline V gene data show CDR1 as SGHVS and CDR2 as FNYEAQ. The CDR3 totals 13 residues. V was cut by 2 bases and J by 4 bases, with 9 bases left in between. The data derive from a study of regulatory T cells in long-lasting Graves disease. Time point indicated: newly diagnosed GD, antithyroid drugs for less than 3 months. Extracted PBMC RNA gave rise to the TCR library. All patients originated from an endocrinology department located in Xi'an, China. Staff took approximately 10 milliliters of peripheral blood and put it into EDTA tubes.

V gene TRBV7-6 combines with J gene TRBJ2-7; D is undetermined. The starting material was peripheral blood mononuclear cells (PBMCs), obtained at new diagnosis, from a patient treated with antithyroid drugs. This sequence originates from a female donor with Graves disease. CDR3 DNA sequence: TGTGCCAGCAGCTTAAACCCTGGGTACGAGCAGTACTTC. Translation gives CASSLNPGYEQYF.